This is a list of T cell receptor beta chains from one sample in a study of liver allograft versus peripheral blood T cells. TCRdb redid the calling of the reads with MiXCR, one entry per CDR3 protein. The sample consists of 9,500 to 13,000 distinct CDR3 sequences, 20% to 25% of them appearing once. Every receptor here comes from a human patient who had a liver transplant. The graft donor may have contributed some T cells. The conserved cysteine and the conserved F or W are not part of the CDR3 here. A D gene is named only where the DNA matches it firmly.

V gene	J gene	D gene	CDR3 protein
TRBV29-1	TRBJ1-2	.	SAEEGHLYGYT
TRBV30	TRBJ2-7	.	AWSPMTDSEQY
TRBV6-1	TRBJ1-1	.	ASRSGGAFGTEAF
TRBV27	TRBJ1-5	.	ASSPGDSNQPQH
TRBV10-1	TRBJ2-7	.	ASIQAKRDEQY
TRBV6-2/TRBV6-3	TRBJ1-2	.	ASGPRGSYYGYT
TRBV15	TRBJ2-7	TRBD1	ATSRGQVGFYEQY
TRBV18	TRBJ1-5	.	ASSGQGNQPQH
TRBV7-9	TRBJ1-4	.	ASSPQKGKLF
TRBV30	TRBJ2-2	TRBD1	AWSFPGQGATGELF
TRBV20-1	TRBJ1-1	.	SARRDKYTEAF
TRBV20-1	TRBJ1-2	TRBD1	SAGQGALDYGYT
TRBV18	TRBJ2-7	.	ASSPPGWSSYEQY
TRBV7-9	TRBJ1-2	.	ASSNHAVQTRGGYT
TRBV24-1	TRBJ2-2	.	ATRSGRTGELF
TRBV5-4	TRBJ1-2	TRBD1	ASSSSNHRGGYT
TRBV28	TRBJ1-1	.	ASSFPPPRRLHTEAF